This is a list of T cell receptor beta chains from one sample in a study of T cells after yellow fever vaccination. TCRdb called the 5' RACE reads again in MiXCR, with one record for every CDR3 protein. The sample yields 300,000 to 350,000 distinct CDR3 sequences, over 3.5% seen once. Sequenced material: PBMCs, taken 15 days after the yellow fever booster vaccination. The receptors shown here come from a man in his late teens or twenties who received the YFV17D yellow fever vaccine. Each CDR3 is given with its conserved first and last residue. D genes are given only for firm matches. Clone size is not always given. Where it is, it says once, few, many or a class for expanded clones.

d_call: NA
v_call: TRBV20-1
clone_size: many
j_call: TRBJ1-4
cdr3_nt: TGCAGTGCTAGAGATTCAGGGCGGAATGAAAAACTGTTTTTT
cdr3_aa: CSARDSGRNEKLFF

d_call: TRBD1
v_call: TRBV2
clone_size: NA
j_call: TRBJ1-2
cdr3_nt: TGTGCCGTACGGACAGGGGGCCTCTATGGCTACACCTTC
cdr3_aa: CAVRTGGLYGYTF

d_call: NA
v_call: TRBV5-4
clone_size: few
j_call: TRBJ2-1
cdr3_nt: TGTGCCAGCGGAACCAAAGACATGTCCTACAATGAGCAGTTCTTC
cdr3_aa: CASGTKDMSYNEQFF

d_call: NA
v_call: TRBV4-1
clone_size: NA
j_call: TRBJ1-6
cdr3_nt: TGCGCCAGCAGCCAAGACGGGCTCTCCTATAATTCACCCCTCCCCTTT
cdr3_aa: CASSQDGLSYNSPLPF

d_call: NA
v_call: TRBV11-2
clone_size: many
j_call: TRBJ2-1
cdr3_nt: TGTGCCAGCAGCACCCGGGGGAACCATAGCTCCTACAATGAGCAGTTCTTC
cdr3_aa: CASSTRGNHSSYNEQFF

d_call: TRBD1
v_call: TRBV27
clone_size: many
j_call: TRBJ1-1
cdr3_nt: TGTGCCAGCAGTTTGGACGGGACAGGGGGTAGCACTGAAGCTTTCTTT
cdr3_aa: CASSLDGTGGSTEAFF

d_call: NA
v_call: TRBV20-1
clone_size: many
j_call: TRBJ2-7
cdr3_nt: TGCAGTGCTAGAAAGGGCTCAGGCCCAAACCGGTCCGCCGAGCAGTACTTC
cdr3_aa: CSARKGSGPNRSAEQYF

d_call: NA
v_call: TRBV2
clone_size: many
j_call: TRBJ2-1
cdr3_nt: TGTGCCAGCGGGGGTATTGGGAATGAGCAGTTCTTC
cdr3_aa: CASGGIGNEQFF

d_call: NA
v_call: TRBV4-1
clone_size: NA
j_call: TRBJ2-1
cdr3_nt: TGCGCCAGCAGCCACGCTACTAGGGCAGTCGGGGATGAGCAGTTCTTC
cdr3_aa: CASSHATRAVGDEQFF

d_call: NA
v_call: TRBV7-6
clone_size: many
j_call: TRBJ2-1
cdr3_nt: TGTGCCAGCAGCTTAGCGCAGGAGGGCAATGAGCAGTTCTTC
cdr3_aa: CASSLAQEGNEQFF

d_call: NA
v_call: TRBV6-5
clone_size: few
j_call: TRBJ2-1
cdr3_nt: TGTGCCAGCAGTCAGGGGGGGGGAAATGAGCAGTTCTTC
cdr3_aa: CASSQGGGNEQFF

d_call: NA
v_call: TRBV7-6
clone_size: few
j_call: TRBJ1-4
cdr3_nt: TGTGCCAGCAGCACCCGGGGCAGAGCTGCAACTAATGAAAAACTGTTTTTT
cdr3_aa: CASSTRGRAATNEKLFF

d_call: NA
v_call: TRBV29-1
clone_size: NA
j_call: TRBJ2-4
cdr3_nt: TGCAGCGTTGAACAAAGTGCCAAAAACATTCAGTACTTC
cdr3_aa: CSVEQSAKNIQYF

d_call: NA
v_call: TRBV5-1
clone_size: many
j_call: TRBJ2-1
cdr3_nt: TGCGCCAGCAGCTTGCGGTCCAGGGTGACCAATGAGCAGTTCTTC
cdr3_aa: CASSLRSRVTNEQFF

d_call: NA
v_call: TRBV15
clone_size: many
j_call: TRBJ2-1
cdr3_nt: TGTGCCACCAGCAGGGCTAGAGAATACAATGAGCAGTTCTTC
cdr3_aa: CATSRAREYNEQFF